This T cell receptor (beta chain) stems from a study of cytomegalovirus exposure and HLA in healthy donors. Study outcomes and limitations: For most subjects, TCR beta sequences were reported to predict HLA-A and HLA-B alleles with accuracy. Reports indicated that the classifier achieved high specificity and sensitivity in diagnosing cytomegalovirus status. V- and J-gene trimming of TCR beta was linked (in a later analysis) to a missense DCLRE1C variant.

Researchers ran the PCR with 60 Vbeta and 13 Jbeta primers. Sequencing used immunoSEQ multiplex PCR; TCRdb keeps in-frame clones, though not all of them. This table holds about 160,000 clones, approximately 78% found once. Concerning this clone itself: As yet, its antigen is unknown.

CDR3 length: 15 amino acids. CDR1 is SQVTM and CDR2 is ANQGSEA in the germline V gene. V shed 5 bases, J shed 1 base, and the junction held 7 bases outside the gene matches. The chain uses TRBV29-1 and TRBJ2-5, with 10 bases lining up with TRBD1. This TCR was recovered from a girl aged 2-10 years in good health and CMV-seropositive. The sequencing input was PBMCs. The CDR3 DNA sequence: TGCAGCGTTCGGGACAGGGGTATCGTCCAAGAGACCCAGTACTTC. Its protein product is CSVRDRGIVQETQYF.